The clone carrying this T cell receptor (beta chain) was detected only once. The data derive from a study of shared clonotypes between healthy human individuals. TCRdb's copy holds only in-frame clones and misses some; the assay was immunoSEQ multiplex PCR. The sample lists about 560,000 clones, roughly four fifths occurring once. There were no recent acute infections or vaccinations among the donors, who were healthy HIV-negative adults. Sequencing was done on a sample of PBMCs. The clonotype was recovered from a middle-aged woman in good health. Some clones in this sample may be carry-over from other donors' samples.

Here the CDR3 reads CAWSPGLAEYNEQFF. The CDR3 DNA reads as TGTGCCTGGAGTCCGGGACTAGCGGAATACAATGAGCAGTTCTTC. The V call is TRBV30, the J call TRBJ2-1; 11 bases agree with TRBD2. The V segment lost 2 bases and the J segment 4 bases; nucleotides outside the gene matches: 4. This CDR3 region has 15 residues. CDR1 is GTSNPN and CDR2 is SVGIG in the germline V gene (reference sequence).